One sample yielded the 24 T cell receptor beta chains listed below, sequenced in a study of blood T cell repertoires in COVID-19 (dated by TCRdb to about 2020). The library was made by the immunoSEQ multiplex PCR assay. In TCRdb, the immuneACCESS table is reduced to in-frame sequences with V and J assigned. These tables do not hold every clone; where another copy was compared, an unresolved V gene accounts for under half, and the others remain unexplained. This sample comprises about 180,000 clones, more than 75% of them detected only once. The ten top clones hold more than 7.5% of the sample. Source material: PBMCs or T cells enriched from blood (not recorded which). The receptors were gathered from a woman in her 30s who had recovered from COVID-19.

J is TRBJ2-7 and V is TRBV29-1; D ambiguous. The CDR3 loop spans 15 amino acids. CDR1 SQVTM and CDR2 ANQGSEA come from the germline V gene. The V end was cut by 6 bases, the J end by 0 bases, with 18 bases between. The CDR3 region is CSVLKLKQSSYEQYF. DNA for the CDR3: TGCAGCGTCTTGAAACTCAAACAGAGCTCCTACGAGCAGTACTTC.

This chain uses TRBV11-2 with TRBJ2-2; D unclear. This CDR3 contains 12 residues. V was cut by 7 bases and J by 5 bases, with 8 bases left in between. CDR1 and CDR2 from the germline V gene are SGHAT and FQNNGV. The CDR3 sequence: CASIQLTGELFF. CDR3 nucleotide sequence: TGTGCCAGCATCCAACTGACCGGGGAGCTGTTTTTT.

This CDR3 is CASSTTGTGFHEQYF. The CDR3 DNA reads TGTGCCAGTAGTACTACCGGGACAGGGTTCCACGAGCAGTACTTC. V usage is TRBV19 and J usage is TRBJ2-7; 9 bases map to TRBD1. Losses at the gene ends were 4 bases for V and 5 bases for J; bases not matched to a gene: 9. The CDR3 is 15 amino acids. Germline CDR1 reads LNHDA; CDR2 reads SQIVND (reference sequence).

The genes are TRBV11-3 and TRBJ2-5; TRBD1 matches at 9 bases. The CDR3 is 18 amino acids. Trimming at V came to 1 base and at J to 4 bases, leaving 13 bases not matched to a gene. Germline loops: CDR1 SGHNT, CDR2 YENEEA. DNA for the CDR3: TGTGCCAGCAGCTTAGGAGGTTGGGGACAGGGCTCGTTAGAGACCCAGTACTTC. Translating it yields CASSLGGWGQGSLETQYF.

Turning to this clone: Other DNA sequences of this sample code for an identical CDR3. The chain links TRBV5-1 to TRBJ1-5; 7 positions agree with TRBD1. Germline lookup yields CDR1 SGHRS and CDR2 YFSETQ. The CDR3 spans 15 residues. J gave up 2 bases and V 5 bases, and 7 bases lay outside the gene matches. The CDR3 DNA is TGCGCCAGCAGTTTCGACGGACAGGGCAATCAGCCCCAGCATTTT. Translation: CASSFDGQGNQPQHF.

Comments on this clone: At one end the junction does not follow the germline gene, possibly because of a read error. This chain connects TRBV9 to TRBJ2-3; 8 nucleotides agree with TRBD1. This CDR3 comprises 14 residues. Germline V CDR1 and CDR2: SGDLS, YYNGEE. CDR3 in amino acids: CASSAQTGVRDQSF. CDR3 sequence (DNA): TGTGCCAGCAGCGCCCAGACAGGGGTTAGGGACCAGTCTTTT.

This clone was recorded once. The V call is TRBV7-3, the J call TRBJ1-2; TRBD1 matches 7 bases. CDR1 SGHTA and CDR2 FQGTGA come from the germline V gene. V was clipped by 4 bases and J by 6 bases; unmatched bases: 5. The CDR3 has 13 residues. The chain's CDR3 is CASSSRQGDGYTF. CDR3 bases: TGTGCCAGCAGCTCCCGACAGGGAGATGGCTACACCTTC.

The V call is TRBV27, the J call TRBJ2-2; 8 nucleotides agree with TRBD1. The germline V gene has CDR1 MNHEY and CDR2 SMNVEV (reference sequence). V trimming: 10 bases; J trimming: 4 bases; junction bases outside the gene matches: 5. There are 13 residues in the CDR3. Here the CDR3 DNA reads TGTGCCACCATGACAGGGGCCACCGGGGAGCTGTTTTTT. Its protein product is CATMTGATGELFF.

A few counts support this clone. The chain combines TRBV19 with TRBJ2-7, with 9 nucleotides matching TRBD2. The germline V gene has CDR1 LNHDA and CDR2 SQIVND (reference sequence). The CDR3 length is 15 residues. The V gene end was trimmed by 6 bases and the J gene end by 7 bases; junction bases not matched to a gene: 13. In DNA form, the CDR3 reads TGTGCCAGTAGGGAAGCGGGAGGCCGAAGTGGAGAGCAGTACTTC. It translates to CASREAGGRSGEQYF.

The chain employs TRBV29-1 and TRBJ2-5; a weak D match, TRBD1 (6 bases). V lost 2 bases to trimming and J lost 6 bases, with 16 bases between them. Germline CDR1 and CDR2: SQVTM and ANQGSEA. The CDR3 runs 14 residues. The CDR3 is CSVEIPGARKTQYF. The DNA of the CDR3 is TGCAGCGTTGAAATTCCAGGGGCTAGAAAGACCCAGTACTTC.

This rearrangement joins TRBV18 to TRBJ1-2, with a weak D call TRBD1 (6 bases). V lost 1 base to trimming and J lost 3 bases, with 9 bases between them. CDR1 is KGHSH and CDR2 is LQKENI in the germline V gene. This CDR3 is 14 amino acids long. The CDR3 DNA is TGTGCCAGCTCACCACGTTACAGGGACTATGGCTACACCTTC. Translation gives CASSPRYRDYGYTF.

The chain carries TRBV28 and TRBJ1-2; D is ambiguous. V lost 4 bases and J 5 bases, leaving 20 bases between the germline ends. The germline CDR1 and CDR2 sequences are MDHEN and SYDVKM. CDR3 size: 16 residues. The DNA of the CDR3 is TGTGCCAGCAGTTACCAGAGGCCGGGAAAAACTTATGGCTACACCTTC. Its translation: CASSYQRPGKTYGYTF.

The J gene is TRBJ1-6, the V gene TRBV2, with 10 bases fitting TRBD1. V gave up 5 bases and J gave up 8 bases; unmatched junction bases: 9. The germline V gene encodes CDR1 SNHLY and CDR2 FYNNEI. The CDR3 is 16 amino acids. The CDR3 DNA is TGTGCCAGCAGTAGGGACAGGGGTCGGGTGGATTCACCCCTCCACTTT. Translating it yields CASSRDRGRVDSPLHF.

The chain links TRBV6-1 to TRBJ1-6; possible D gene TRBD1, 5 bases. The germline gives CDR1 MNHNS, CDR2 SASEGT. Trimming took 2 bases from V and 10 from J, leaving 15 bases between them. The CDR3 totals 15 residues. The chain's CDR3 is CASSEYGGRDSPLHF. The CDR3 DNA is TGTGCCAGCAGTGAATACGGGGGAAGGGACTCACCCCTCCACTTT.

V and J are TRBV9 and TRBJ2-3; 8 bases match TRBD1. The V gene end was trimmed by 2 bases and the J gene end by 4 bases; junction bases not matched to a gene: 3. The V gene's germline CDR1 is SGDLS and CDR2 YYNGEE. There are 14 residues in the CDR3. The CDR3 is CASSVRTGSDTQYF. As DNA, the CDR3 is TGTGCCAGCAGCGTCCGGACAGGGTCAGATACGCAGTATTTT.

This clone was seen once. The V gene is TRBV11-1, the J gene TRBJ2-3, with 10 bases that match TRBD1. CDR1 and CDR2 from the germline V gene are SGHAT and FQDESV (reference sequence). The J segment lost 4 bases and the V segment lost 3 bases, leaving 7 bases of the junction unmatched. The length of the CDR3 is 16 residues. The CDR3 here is CASSLLTGGFADTQYF. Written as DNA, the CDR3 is TGTGCCAGCAGCTTGCTGACAGGGGGCTTCGCAGATACGCAGTATTTT.

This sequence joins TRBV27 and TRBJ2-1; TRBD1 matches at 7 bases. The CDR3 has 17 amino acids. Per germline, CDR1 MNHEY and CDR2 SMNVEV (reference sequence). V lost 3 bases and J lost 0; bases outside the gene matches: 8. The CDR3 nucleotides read TGTGCCAGCAGTTTCCTCGTGGGACAGAACTCCTACAATGAGCAGTTCTTC. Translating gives CASSFLVGQNSYNEQFF.

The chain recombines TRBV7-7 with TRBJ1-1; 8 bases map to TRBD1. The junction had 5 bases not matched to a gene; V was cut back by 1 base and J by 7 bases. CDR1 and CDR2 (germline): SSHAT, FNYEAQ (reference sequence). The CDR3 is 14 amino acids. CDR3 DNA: TGTGCCAGCAGCTTAGAGAGGGGGACAGGTGAAGCTTTCTTT. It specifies CASSLERGTGEAFF. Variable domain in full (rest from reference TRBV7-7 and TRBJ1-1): GAGVSQSPRYKVTKRGQDVTLRCDPISSHATLYWYQQALGQGPEFLTYFNYEAQPDKSGLPSDRFSAERPEGSISTLTIQRTEQRDSAMYRCASSLERGTGEAFFGQGTRLTVV.

Written as DNA, the CDR3 is TGTGCCAGCAGTTTAATACCCGGGTTAGCGGGAGTCAATGAGCAGTTCTTC. This translates into CASSLIPGLAGVNEQFF. The V gene is TRBV28, the J gene TRBJ2-1, with 9 bases fitting TRBD2. Germline CDR1 MDHEN, CDR2 SYDVKM. With V trimmed by 2 bases and J by 6 bases, 11 bases remained unmatched. The CDR3 is 17 amino acids.

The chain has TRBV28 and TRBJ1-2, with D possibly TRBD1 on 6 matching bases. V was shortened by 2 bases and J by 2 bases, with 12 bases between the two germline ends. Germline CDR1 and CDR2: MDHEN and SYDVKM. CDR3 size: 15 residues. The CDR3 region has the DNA TGTGCCAGCAGTTTACGGGACACAGAAAACTATGGCTACACCTTC. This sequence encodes CASSLRDTENYGYTF.

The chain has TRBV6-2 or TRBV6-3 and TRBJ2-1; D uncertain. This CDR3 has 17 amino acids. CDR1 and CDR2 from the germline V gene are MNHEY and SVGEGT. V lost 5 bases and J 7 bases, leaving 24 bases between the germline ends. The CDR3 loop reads CASSTSRSTPPINEQFF. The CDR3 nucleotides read TGTGCCAGCAGTACCAGTCGCTCCACACCCCCCATAAATGAGCAGTTCTTC.

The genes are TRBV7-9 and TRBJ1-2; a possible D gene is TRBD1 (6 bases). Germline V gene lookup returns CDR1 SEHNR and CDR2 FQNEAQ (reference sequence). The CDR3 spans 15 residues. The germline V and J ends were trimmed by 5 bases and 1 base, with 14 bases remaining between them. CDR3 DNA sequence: TGTGCCAGCAGCGTGGGGGCAGGAGGTAACTATGGCTACACCTTC. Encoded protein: CASSVGAGGNYGYTF.

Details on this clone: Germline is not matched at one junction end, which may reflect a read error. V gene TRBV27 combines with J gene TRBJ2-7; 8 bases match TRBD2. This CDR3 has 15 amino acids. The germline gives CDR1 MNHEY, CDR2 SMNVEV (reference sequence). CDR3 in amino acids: CASSFGSGSSHEQYF. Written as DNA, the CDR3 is TGTGCCAGCAGTTTCGGAAGCGGGAGCTCCCACGAGCAGTACTTC.

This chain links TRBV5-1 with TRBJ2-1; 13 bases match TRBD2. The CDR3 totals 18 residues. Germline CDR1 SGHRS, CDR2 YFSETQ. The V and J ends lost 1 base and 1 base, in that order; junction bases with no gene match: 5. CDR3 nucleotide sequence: TGCGCCAGCAGCTTGTTCCGGGGACTAGCGGGGTCCTACAATGAGCAGTTCTTC. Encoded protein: CASSLFRGLAGSYNEQFF.